The table lists the clone carrying this T cell receptor beta chain with many counts. The antigen remains unidentified. The sample originates from a study of naive and memory T cell subsets. Study conclusions and caveats: Clonotypes here are unpaired alpha or beta chain sequences. There was no ground truth to check naive and memory subset results. Naive repertoires, especially CD8, held a few larger clonotypes, possibly memory cells re-expressing CD45RA. Over 90% of naive TCR sequences appeared only once, unlike memory subsets.

The CDR3 contains 17 residues. CDR1 KGHSH and CDR2 LQKENI come from the germline V gene. After removal of 1 base from V and 1 base from J, the junction contained 6 bases not matched to a gene. Two oligonucleotides, mixed equimolar, formed the beta constant-region primer covering TRBC1 and TRBC2. Nested alpha and beta constant-region primers with the SP2 primer drove four PCR rounds on ligated cDNA. An oligonucleotide with the SP2 primer and a 12-nucleotide UMI was ligated to the cDNA 3' end. TCRdb re-derived calls from the UMI-ligation and nested PCR reads in MiXCR, one entry per CDR3 protein. The table includes tens of thousands of distinct CDR3 sequences, about 11% detected once.

This TCR derives from a human donor in good health. Sample: naive CD4+ T cells from blood. V usage is TRBV18 and J usage is TRBJ2-1; TRBD2 matches at 8 bases. The CDR3 region is CASSPRAGTSSYNEQFF. For the CDR3, the DNA is TGTGCCAGCTCACCACGCGCAGGGACTAGTTCCTACAATGAGCAGTTCTTC.